This T cell receptor beta chain was sequenced during a study of blood T cell repertoires in COVID-19. As for the study in general: Collection of acute and convalescent COVID-19 samples took place in the United States, Italy and Spain. T cells, B-cell-depleted T cells, or PBMCs supplied cDNA or gDNA.

Per the original data handling: Estimates of nucleated cell counts were drawn from the amplification of reference gene primers. Assay used: immunoSEQ multiplex PCR; TCRdb lists only in-frame clones, some missing. D and trimming were read from the DNA, whereas the V and J calls and clone size are those reported in that table. The sample has around 260,000 clones, around 84% seen once; the top ten hold under 5.5%. The CDR3 contains 13 residues. Germline V gives CDR1 SGHRS, CDR2 YFSETQ. Unmatched junction bases numbered 4, after V lost 4 bases and J lost 3 bases. This clone has more than one count but fewer than ten.

The chain couples TRBV5-1 to TRBJ2-7; TRBD2 agrees at 7 bases. The clonotype was recovered from a man aged 60 to 69 with acute or convalescent COVID-19. The source material was peripheral blood. CDR3 in amino acids: CASSPAGNYEQYF. CDR3 nucleotides: TGCGCCAGCAGCCCAGCGGGAAACTACGAGCAGTACTTC.